This T cell receptor beta chain is drawn from a study of T cell repertoires in cytomegalovirus infection. At the level of the study: Recently described HLA-C-restricted plus well-studied HLA-B-restricted CMV epitopes were used. Public TCR beta signatures were indicative of both CMV infection and a matching HLA type. Whole-study results and caveats: There were HLA-C-restricted CMV-specific TCR beta clonotypes dominating the ex vivo response. Pooled public TCR beta family frequency picked out CMV carriers with the relevant HLA.

TCRdb reprocessed the reads via MiXCR and lists one record per CDR3 protein. In the table there are about 89,000 distinct CDR3 sequences, about 31% of which are singletons. CDR3 length: 14 amino acids. Trimming shortened V by 4 bases and J by 2 bases, and 10 bases separated the two germline ends. Germline CDR1 MRHNA, CDR2 SNTAGT. This clonotype was seen only a few times. The antigen remains unidentified. This sequence originates from a human donor in good health (CMV status not recorded). Some clones in this sample may be carry-over from other donors' samples. The J gene is TRBJ2-3, the V gene TRBV6-4; maybe TRBD2 (5 bases). The specimen comprised CD8+ T cells from cultured PBMCs, sampled from culture after CMV antigen stimulation. The chain's CDR3 is CASSAGMTTDTQYF. The CDR3 bases are TGTGCCAGCAGTGCGGGGATGACCACAGATACGCAGTATTTT.